The entry below describes one TCR beta chain. Its antigen is unknown. This sample was included in a study of T cell responses to AZD1222 COVID-19 vaccine. CDR1 is KGHSH and CDR2 is LQKENI in the germline V gene. The CDR3 consists of 14 residues. V was shortened by 0 bases and J by 3 bases, with 8 bases between the two germline ends. Profiled with immunoSEQ multiplex PCR; TCRdb holds only in-frame clones, not every one. The data show about 150,000 clones, approximately 83% seen once. Study-level findings and limits: Clonal diversity was possibly underestimated, and white British individuals and females predominated among donors. As reported, nearly half of all spike-specific TCRs target variant regions that are unmutated.

V gene TRBV18 combines with J gene TRBJ2-5; no definite D call. This receptor was obtained from an adult in good health. This sample comprised peripheral blood, obtained on day 0 of AZD1222 vaccination. CDR3 bases: TGTGCCAGCTCACCACCGAGTTCCAAAGAGACCCAGTACTTC. It codes for CASSPPSSKETQYF.